This entry lists 3 T cell receptor beta chains sequenced from one sample in a study of immune evolution from preneoplasia to lung adenocarcinoma. The assay was immunoSEQ multiplex PCR, and TCRdb's table has in-frame clones only and misses some. The sample records about 7,200 clones, over 70% being singletons. Material for sequencing was FFPE adjacent normal lung tissue. The receptors come from a person aged 70 to 79 with lung adenocarcinoma.

This clone appeared a few times. V usage is TRBV4-1 and J usage is TRBJ1-6; D perhaps matches TRBD1 (6 bases). The V and J ends lost 4 bases and 7 bases respectively, with 14 bases between them. The CDR3 is 15 residues long. The germline V gene encodes CDR1 MGHRA and CDR2 YSYEKL. CDR3: CASSPEWGHNSPLHF. The CDR3, as DNA: TGCGCCAGCAGCCCCGAGTGGGGGCACAATTCACCCCTCCACTTT.

The V call is TRBV11-2, the J call TRBJ2-2; either TRBD1 or TRBD2 may fit D (5 bases each). Trimming left V 2 bases short and J 0 bases short, with 13 bases between. Germline CDR1 SGHAT, CDR2 FQNNGV. The CDR3 runs to 17 residues. The CDR3 DNA reads as TGTGCCAGCAGCTTATTCCCCCGGGGCCCGAACACCGGGGAGCTGTTTTTT. Translating it yields CASSLFPRGPNTGELFF.

This clone was found a few times. The chain couples TRBV15 to TRBJ2-7; D might be TRBD1 (6 bases). V was pared by 0 bases and J by 4 bases, with 13 bases between. Germline V gene data show CDR1 as LNHNV and CDR2 as YYDKDF (reference sequence). The CDR3 is 15 residues long. DNA of the CDR3: TGTGCCACCAGCAGAGATTGGGCAGGGGCGTACGAGCAGTACTTC. Its protein is CATSRDWAGAYEQYF.